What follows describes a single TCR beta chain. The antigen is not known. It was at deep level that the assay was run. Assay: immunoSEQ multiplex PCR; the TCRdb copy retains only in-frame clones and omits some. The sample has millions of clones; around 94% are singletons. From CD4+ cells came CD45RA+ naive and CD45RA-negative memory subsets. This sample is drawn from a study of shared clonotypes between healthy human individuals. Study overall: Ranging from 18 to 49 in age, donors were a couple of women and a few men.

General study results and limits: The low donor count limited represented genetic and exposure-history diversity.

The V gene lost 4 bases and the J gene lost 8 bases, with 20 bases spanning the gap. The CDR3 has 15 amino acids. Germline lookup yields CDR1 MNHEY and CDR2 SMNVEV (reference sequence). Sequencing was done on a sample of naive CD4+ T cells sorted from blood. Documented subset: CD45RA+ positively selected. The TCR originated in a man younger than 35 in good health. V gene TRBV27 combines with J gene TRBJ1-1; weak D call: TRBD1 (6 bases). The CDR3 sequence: CASSSVPGGVGEAFF. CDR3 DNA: TGTGCCAGCAGTTCCGTCCCGGGGGGCGTAGGAGAAGCTTTCTTT.